This T cell receptor (beta chain) is from a study of T-cell memory formation after mild COVID-19. Germline V lookup: CDR1 MNHEY, CDR2 SVGAGI. V lost 2 bases, J lost 5 bases, and 7 bases stayed unmatched. The CDR3 covers 15 residues. Using its own MiXCR run on the 5' RACE reads, TCRdb lists one record per CDR3 protein. Among fewer than 150,000 distinct CDR3 sequences listed, roughly 6% were seen once. The sample taken for sequencing was PBMCs or a T cell subset sorted from them (not recorded which). The chain combines TRBV6-5 with TRBJ2-7; 9 bases are a match to TRBD1. The source of this sequence is an adult woman who had mild COVID-19 (a few samples of this study predate the infection). Cell type and time point are not known. CDR3 bases: TGTGCCAGCAGTTACGGCGGGACAGGGAACCACGAGCAGTACTTC. It translates to CASSYGGTGNHEQYF.